What follows are 20 T cell receptor beta chains derived from one specimen sequenced in a study of early T cells in non-severe SARS-CoV-2 infection (dated by TCRdb to the early 2020s). The library was made by 5' RACE. TCRdb names NextSeq 500 as the instrument used. TCRdb reran the public reads through fastp at Q25 and MiXCR, keeping productive beta chains. Every distinct CDR3 protein forms one entry, paired with its most common genes and DNA. The sample table contains about 87,000 distinct CDR3 sequences; only one count was recorded for 13% to 15% of them. 5% to 7.5% of the sample is in the top ten clones. The sample comprised whole blood. The receptors shown here come from an adult who was a healthcare worker with PCR-confirmed SARS-CoV-2 infection or an uninfected control (not recorded which).

This clonotype was observed a handful of times. The chain uses TRBV11-2 and TRBJ2-1; 7 nucleotides agree with TRBD2. The junction had 4 bases not matched to a gene; V was cut back by 5 bases and J by 6 bases. CDR3 length equals 13 residues. Per germline, CDR1 SGHAT and CDR2 FQNNGV. The CDR3 bases are TGTGCCAGCAGCATGGGGACTATCAATGAGCAGTTCTTC. This sequence encodes CASSMGTINEQFF.

V and J are TRBV4-3 and TRBJ2-7; unclear D gene. V lost 0 bases, J lost 3 bases, and 12 bases lay in between. Germline CDR1 and CDR2: LGHNA and YSLEER. This CDR3 is built from 15 residues. The CDR3 is CASSQDPRSYYEQYF. The CDR3 DNA reads as TGCGCCAGCAGCCAAGATCCAAGATCCTACTACGAGCAGTACTTC.

In its sample, this clonotype ranks as medium-sized. The CDR3 sequence is CSARGGLDTEAFF. The CDR3, as DNA: TGCAGTGCTAGAGGGGGTCTTGACACTGAAGCTTTCTTT. The rearrangement links TRBV20-1 to TRBJ1-1; D ambiguous. This CDR3 contains 13 residues. Germline values: CDR1 DFQATT, CDR2 SNEGSKA (reference sequence). V was cut by 1 base and J by 3 bases, with 9 bases left in between.

This clonotype appeared a few times. The chain couples TRBV10-3 to TRBJ2-7; D is perhaps TRBD2 (6 bases). This CDR3 has 12 residues. The V gene lost 2 bases and the J gene lost 5 bases, with 7 bases spanning the gap. Germline CDR1 is ENHRY and CDR2 is SYGVKD. CDR3 sequence: CAISERRDEQYF. The CDR3 DNA is TGTGCCATCAGTGAGAGGAGGGACGAGCAGTACTTC.

V and J are TRBV6-5 and TRBJ1-6; D is unclear. Per germline, CDR1 MNHEY and CDR2 SVGAGI. The CDR3 runs 17 residues. V lost 5 bases and J lost 5, with 19 bases in between. The CDR3 DNA follows: TGTGCCAGCAGTACAAGGACGCCACGACGCGATAATTCACCCCTCCACTTT. Translated: CASSTRTPRRDNSPLHF.

The chain combines TRBV7-3 with TRBJ1-1, with TRBD1 matching 7 bases. Unmatched junction bases numbered 8, after V lost 3 bases and J lost 1 base. The CDR3 has 16 amino acids. Germline lookup yields CDR1 SGHTA and CDR2 FQGTGA. Written as DNA, the CDR3 is TGTGCCAGCAGCTTCAATGGAGGGACAGCGAACACTGAAGCTTTCTTT. This sequence encodes CASSFNGGTANTEAFF.

This clonotype was seen a few times. This chain's CDR3 is CASSTEDRHYEQYF. The CDR3 nucleotides are TGTGCCAGCAGCACAGAGGACAGGCACTACGAGCAGTACTTC. V is TRBV7-3 and J is TRBJ2-7, with TRBD1 identical over 7 bases. Losses at the gene ends were 5 bases for V and 3 bases for J; bases not matched to a gene: 7. This CDR3 is 14 amino acids long. Germline loops: CDR1 SGHTA, CDR2 FQGTGA.

The table lists this clonotype with many counts. The genes are TRBV27 and TRBJ1-2; D perhaps matches TRBD1 (6 bases). The CDR3 spans 13 residues. Trimming pared 3 bases from V and 3 bases from J, leaving 8 bases between. Germline CDR1 MNHEY, CDR2 SMNVEV (reference sequence). CDR3 in DNA: TGTGCCAGCAGTTTCTACAGGGACTATGGCTACACCTTC. Residues: CASSFYRDYGYTF.

The chain uses TRBV6-4 and TRBJ2-3, with D possibly being TRBD1 (6 bases). CDR1 is MRHNA and CDR2 is SNTAGT in the germline V gene. V was clipped by 3 bases and J by 8 bases, with 15 bases between them. This CDR3 has 14 residues. This CDR3 reads CASSESQGIGTQYF. CDR3 DNA: TGTGCCAGCAGTGAATCGCAGGGGATAGGTACGCAGTATTTT.

The chain recombines TRBV5-1 with TRBJ1-2, with D perhaps matching TRBD1 (5 bases). Germline V gives CDR1 SGHRS, CDR2 YFSETQ. Trimming left V 3 bases short and J 2 bases short, with 14 bases between. The CDR3 is 15 residues long. CDR3 in DNA: TGCGCCAGCAGCTCCTCCGGGACTGAGAACTATGGCTACACCTTC. Its protein is CASSSSGTENYGYTF. The whole variable domain, remainder taken from reference TRBV5-1 and TRBJ1-2, is KAGVTQTPRYLIKTRGQQVTLSCSPISGHRSVSWYQQTPGQGLQFLFEYFSETQRNKGNFPGRFSGRQFSNSRSEMNVSTLELGDSALYLCASSSSGTENYGYTFGSGTRLTVV.

This clonotype showed up just a few times. The J gene is TRBJ2-1, the V gene TRBV11-2; D is uncertain. This CDR3 has 15 amino acids. Trimming pared 1 base from V and 8 bases from J, leaving 15 bases between. The germline V gene encodes CDR1 SGHAT and CDR2 FQNNGV. CDR3 sequence (DNA): TGTGCCAGCAGCTTAGGGATCGCAAACGGGTATGAGCAGTTCTTC. Translation gives CASSLGIANGYEQFF.

The rearrangement joins TRBV6-2 or TRBV6-3 to TRBJ2-5; 9 bases are shared with TRBD2. Germline trimming cut 5 bases from V and 2 bases from J; bases unmatched to any gene: 9. Germline V gives CDR1 MNHEY, CDR2 SVGEGT. The CDR3 totals 16 residues. The CDR3 is CASSPPRGGLQETQYF. The CDR3 bases are TGTGCCAGCAGTCCCCCGCGGGGGGGATTACAAGAGACCCAGTACTTC.

This chain uses TRBV28 with TRBJ1-2, with D possibly matching TRBD1 (5 bases). The CDR3 totals 14 residues. Germline-derived CDR1 and CDR2 are MDHEN and SYDVKM. V lost 2 bases and J lost 2, with 9 bases in between. This CDR3 is CASSLAGNNYGYTF. The CDR3 region has the DNA TGTGCCAGCAGTTTAGCAGGGAACAACTATGGCTACACCTTC.

Only a few counts were recorded for this clonotype. V usage is TRBV5-1 and J usage is TRBJ1-1, with D uncertain. Trimming took 4 bases from V and 7 from J, leaving 17 bases between them. Germline CDR1 is SGHRS and CDR2 is YFSETQ. The CDR3 has 14 residues. CDR3 nucleotide sequence: TGCGCCAGCAGCCAAGATGCGATAGGTATTGAAGCTTTCTTT. This codes for CASSQDAIGIEAFF.

This clonotype was counted at least ten times. The chain recombines TRBV28 with TRBJ2-5; the D gene is possibly TRBD1 (7 bases). V was trimmed by 4 bases and J by 2 bases, leaving 14 bases between them. The CDR3 spans 15 residues. Germline V gives CDR1 MDHEN, CDR2 SYDVKM. CDR3 in DNA: TGTGCCAGCAGTTCACAGGGGAGGTCACAAGAGACCCAGTACTTC. Its protein product is CASSSQGRSQETQYF.

This clonotype was detected only a few times. The chain combines TRBV5-5 with TRBJ2-3; tentatively, D is TRBD1 (6 bases). The length of the CDR3 is 14 residues. V lost 3 bases and J lost 2, with 10 bases in between. The germline V gene has CDR1 SGHKS and CDR2 YYEKEE (reference sequence). The CDR3 bases are TGTGCCAGCAGCTGGGGGCACTCCACAGATACGCAGTATTTT. Translated, it gives CASSWGHSTDTQYF.

The V gene is TRBV11-3, the J gene TRBJ2-1; 9 positions match TRBD1. V dropped 1 base and J dropped 9; count of bases not matched to a gene: 10. This CDR3 region has 16 residues. Germline CDR1 is SGHNT and CDR2 is YENEEA. CDR3 in amino acids: CASSLAPGQGSSEQFF. DNA for the CDR3: TGTGCCAGCAGCTTAGCTCCGGGACAGGGCTCGAGTGAGCAGTTCTTC.

This clonotype was seen a handful of times. CDR3 region: CASSWDRGGEKLFF. In DNA, the CDR3 is TGTGCCAGCAGTTGGGACAGGGGTGGTGAAAAACTGTTTTTT. This chain joins TRBV6-5 and TRBJ1-4; TRBD1 agrees at 10 bases. Germline values: CDR1 MNHEY, CDR2 SVGAGI. CDR3 length: 14 amino acids. The ends lost 4 bases at V and 7 bases at J; junction bases unmatched: 3.

The chain combines TRBV14 with TRBJ2-1; D is uncertain. V was pared by 5 bases and J by 1 base, with 15 bases between. Germline values: CDR1 SGHDN, CDR2 FVKESK. The CDR3 runs to 16 residues. The chain's CDR3 is CASSYSYGRSYNEQFF. The CDR3 region has the DNA TGTGCCAGCAGCTATTCCTACGGGCGTTCCTACAATGAGCAGTTCTTC.

In its sample, this clonotype was seen a few times. The chain couples TRBV20-1 to TRBJ1-2, with D possibly TRBD1 on 5 matching bases. The V gene lost 5 bases and the J gene lost 3 bases, with 19 bases spanning the gap. Germline lookup yields CDR1 DFQATT and CDR2 SNEGSKA (reference sequence). This CDR3 region has 15 residues. The chain's CDR3 is CSAGTWGEFHYGYTF. In DNA, the CDR3 is TGCAGTGCTGGGACCTGGGGGGAATTCCACTATGGCTACACCTTC.